The sequence of this T cell receptor (beta chain) was determined in a study of shared clonotypes between healthy human individuals. Turning to the study itself: A couple of female and a few male donors aged 18 to 49 were enrolled. The study's findings and limits: Clonotypes not shared had lower generation probabilities than those common to all four donors.

On this clone itself: The antigen is undetermined.

There are 14 residues in the CDR3. V lost 2 bases and J lost 4, with 8 bases in between. Germline CDR1 MDHEN, CDR2 SYDVKM. Donors, without exception, were Caucasian adults residing in Nashville, Tennessee. Clones were sequenced by immunoSEQ multiplex PCR, and TCRdb holds only the in-frame ones, with some missing. The repertoire consists of around 370,000 clones, with 90% to 97% occurring once and the leading ten covering about 0.32%. The sequence came from a man aged 25-45 years in good health. Source material: memory CD8+ T cells sorted from blood. Sample subset: CD45RO+ cells pooled with CCR7-negative TemRA cells. This chain joins TRBV28 and TRBJ1-4, with D maybe TRBD1 (5 bases). The CDR3 region is CASSLEGINEKLFF. The CDR3 region has the DNA TGTGCCAGCAGTTTAGAGGGGATTAATGAAAAACTGTTTTTT.